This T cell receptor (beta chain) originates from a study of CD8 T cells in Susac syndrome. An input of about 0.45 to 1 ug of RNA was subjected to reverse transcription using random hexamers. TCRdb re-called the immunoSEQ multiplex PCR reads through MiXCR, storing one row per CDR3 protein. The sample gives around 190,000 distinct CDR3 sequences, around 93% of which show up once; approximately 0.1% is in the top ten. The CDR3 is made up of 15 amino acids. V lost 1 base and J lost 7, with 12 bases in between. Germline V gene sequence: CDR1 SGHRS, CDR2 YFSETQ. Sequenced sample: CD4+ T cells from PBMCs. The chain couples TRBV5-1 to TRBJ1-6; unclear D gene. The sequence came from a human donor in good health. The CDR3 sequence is CASSLSTDSNSPLHF. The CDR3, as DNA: TGCGCCAGCAGCTTGAGTACGGACTCGAATTCACCCCTCCACTTT.